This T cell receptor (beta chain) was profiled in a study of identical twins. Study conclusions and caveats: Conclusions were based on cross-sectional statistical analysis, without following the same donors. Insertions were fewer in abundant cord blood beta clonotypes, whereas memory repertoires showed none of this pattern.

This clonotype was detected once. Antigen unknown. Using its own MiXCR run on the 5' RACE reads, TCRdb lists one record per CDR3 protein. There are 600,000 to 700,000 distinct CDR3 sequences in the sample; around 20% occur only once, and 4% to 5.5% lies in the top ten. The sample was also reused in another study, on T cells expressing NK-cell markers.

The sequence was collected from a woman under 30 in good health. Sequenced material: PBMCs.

This CDR3 reads CASSDRGDIQYF. The CDR3 DNA follows: TGCGCCAGCTCGGACAGGGGGGACATTCAGTACTTC. This sequence joins TRBV5-1 and TRBJ2-4, with 10 bases that match TRBD1. The CDR3 sequence is 12 residues long. After removal of 7 bases from V and 8 bases from J, the junction contained 3 bases not matched to a gene. The germline gives CDR1 SGHRS, CDR2 YFSETQ. Drawing the rest from reference TRBV5-1 and TRBJ2-4, the complete variable domain is KAGVTQTPRYLIKTRGQQVTLSCSPISGHRSVSWYQQTPGQGLQFLFEYFSETQRNKGNFPGRFSGRQFSNSRSEMNVSTLELGDSALYLCASSDRGDIQYFGAGTRLSVL.